Listed below are T cell receptor beta chains from one sample, sequenced in a study of T cell responses to AZD1222 COVID-19 vaccine. Sequenced by immunoSEQ multiplex PCR; TCRdb stores in-frame clones only, minus some. The sample lists about 190,000 clones, roughly 93% occurring once. This sample comprised peripheral blood, obtained on day 0 of AZD1222 vaccination. These receptor sequences come from an adult in good health. The CDR3 runs from the conserved cysteine through the conserved F or W. The D gene is left open where the match is weak. Expanded clones are given a class, and other clones once, few, many or no size at all.

V	D	size	J	DNA	CDR3
TRBV7-2	TRBD1	NA	TRBJ1-5	TGTGCCAGCAGCTTAGTAGGACAGGGGATTCAGCCCCAGCATTTT	CASSLVGQGIQPQHF
TRBV27	NA	NA	TRBJ1-2	TGTGCCAGCAGTCCATCCTTAACAGGCGTCTATGGCTACACCTTC	CASSPSLTGVYGYTF
TRBV6-2/TRBV6-3	NA	NA	TRBJ1-6	TGTGCCAGCAGCCCCACGGCCTTCCCCCTCCACTTT	CASSPTAFPLHF
TRBV27	TRBD1	NA	TRBJ2-6	TGTGCCAGCCGCATCACAGGGGGCAGCTCTGGGGCCAACGTCCTGACTTTC	CASRITGGSSGANVLTF
TRBV9	NA	few	TRBJ1-2	TGTGCCAGCAGCGTAGAGGACGCTGTATTCTATGGCTACACCTTC	CASSVEDAVFYGYTF
TRBV5-4	NA	NA	TRBJ1-4	TGTGCCAGCAGCCCGGGGTCGAGTGCAACTAATGAAAAACTGTTTTTT	CASSPGSSATNEKLFF
TRBV11-2	TRBD2	few	TRBJ2-1	TGTGCCAGCAGCTCCCCTAGCGGGAGGTTCTCCTACAATGAGCAGTTCTTC	CASSSPSGRFSYNEQFF
TRBV4-3	TRBD1	few	TRBJ1-2	TGCGCCAGCAGCCAGACCATGGGACAGTCCTATGGCTACACCTTC	CASSQTMGQSYGYTF
TRBV6-2/TRBV6-3	TRBD1	NA	TRBJ2-7	TGTGCCAGCAGTTACGTTTTCGGACAGGGGGAAACCTACGAGCAGTACTTC	CASSYVFGQGETYEQYF
TRBV7-7	TRBD2	NA	TRBJ2-1	TGTGCCAGCAGCTTAAACCTAGCGGGAGATACCTACAATGAGCAGTTCTTC	CASSLNLAGDTYNEQFF
TRBV6-4	NA	NA	TRBJ1-5	TGTGCCAGCAGTGACCCCGATGGGGGTATGGTTCGGCCCCAGCATTTT	CASSDPDGGMVRPQHF
TRBV7-8	NA	NA	TRBJ2-7	TGTGCCAGCAGCTTAGTAAGGTTGCAGGGTACCCCCTACGAGCAGTACTTC	CASSLVRLQGTPYEQYF
TRBV29-1	TRBD1	NA	TRBJ2-2	TGCAGCGCTCACGGGACAGGGGCGACCGGGGAGCTGTTTTTT	CSAHGTGATGELFF
TRBV7-9	TRBD1	once	TRBJ2-7	TGTGCCAGCAGCTTAGCCCTCGGACAGGGGGACGAGCAGTACTTC	CASSLALGQGDEQYF
TRBV7-9	NA	NA	TRBJ2-5	TGTGCCAGTGCTGACTATGGGGCCCAGTACTTC	CASADYGAQYF
TRBV5-6	NA	NA	TRBJ1-6	TGTGCCAGCAGCTTGTTAACAGGCCCCACAAGCTCCTATAATTCACCCCTCCACTTT	CASSLLTGPTSSYNSPLHF
TRBV7-3	NA	NA	TRBJ2-2	TGTGCCAGCAGTCCTGTCCTGAACACCGGGGAGCTGTTTTTT	CASSPVLNTGELFF
TRBV5-1	NA	NA	TRBJ2-1	TGCGCCAGCAGCTTGGCCGGGTCCGGGAGTTCCTACAATGAGCAGTTCTTC	CASSLAGSGSSYNEQFF
TRBV7-6	NA	NA	TRBJ1-3	TGTGCCAGCAGCTTGGAAACGCCGACGGGGAGCGGAAACACCATATATTTT	CASSLETPTGSGNTIYF
TRBV9	TRBD1	NA	TRBJ2-7	TGTGCCAGCAGCGACCGACAGGGTTCCTACGAGCAGTACTTC	CASSDRQGSYEQYF
TRBV24-1	NA	NA	TRBJ2-3	TGTGCCACCAGTGATTCTGGGAAAGACACAGATACGCAGTATTTT	CATSDSGKDTDTQYF
TRBV23-1	TRBD2	NA	TRBJ2-5	TGCGCCAGCAGTCAAACCGAAGGGGCTAGCGGGAGATCGGAGACCCAGTACTTC	CASSQTEGASGRSETQYF
TRBV4-3	NA	NA	TRBJ2-2	TGCGCCAGCGCCTGGGGTGGACGAAACACCGGGGAGCTGTTTTTT	CASAWGGRNTGELFF
TRBV24-1	NA	NA	TRBJ2-1	TGTGCCACCAGTGATTCAGGGTGGGACAATGAGCAGTTCTTC	CATSDSGWDNEQFF
TRBV2	NA	few	TRBJ2-7	TGTGCCAGCACACTAACCGGGACAAACTCCTACGAGCAGTACTTC	CASTLTGTNSYEQYF
TRBV3-1/TRBV3-2	NA	few	TRBJ1-4	TGTGCCAGCAGCCTATCCTTTATGGTTTACAATGAAAAACTGTTTTTT	CASSLSFMVYNEKLFF
TRBV11-3	TRBD1	NA	TRBJ1-3	TGTGCCAGCAGCTTAGATGGCCCCGGCGCTTGGACAGGGCACTCTGGAAACACCATATATTTT	CASSLDGPGAWTGHSGNTIYF
TRBV25-1	NA	NA	TRBJ1-6	TGTGCCAGCAGTGCCACCCAAGATGGAAATTCACCCCTCCACTTT	CASSATQDGNSPLHF
TRBV19	NA	NA	TRBJ2-3	TGTGCCAGTGGGTTTAGCACAGATACGCAGTATTTT	CASGFSTDTQYF
TRBV9	NA	NA	TRBJ1-1	TGTGCCAGCAGCGTAGGTGGGGCAGCAACTGAAGCTTTCTTT	CASSVGGAATEAFF
TRBV6-4	NA	few	TRBJ1-1	TGTGCCAGCAGTGACTCGAGCAGGGGCACTGAAGCTTTCTTT	CASSDSSRGTEAFF
TRBV7-6	TRBD2	NA	TRBJ2-5	TGTGCCAGCAGCTTCGGTGACAGCGGGAGCCAAGAGACCCAGTACTTC	CASSFGDSGSQETQYF
TRBV21-1	NA	NA	TRBJ2-7	TGTGCCAGCACCTCTCCCACCTACGAGCAGTACTTC	CASTSPTYEQYF
TRBV5-4	NA	NA	TRBJ1-6	TGTGCCAGCAGCTTGCAGGGAGTGGATTCACCCCTCCACTTT	CASSLQGVDSPLHF
TRBV6-2/TRBV6-3	TRBD1	NA	TRBJ2-7	TGTGCCAGCAGTTACTTGGCAGGGGGCCTCTACGAGCAGTACTTC	CASSYLAGGLYEQYF
TRBV18	NA	NA	TRBJ1-1	TGTGCCAGCTCACCTGGGTTACTGAACACTGAAGCTTTCTTT	CASSPGLLNTEAFF
TRBV3-1/TRBV3-2	TRBD1	NA	TRBJ1-2	TGTGCCAGCAGCCAATTCTCTACGGGACAGCGAAATGGCTACACCTTC	CASSQFSTGQRNGYTF
TRBV2	NA	NA	TRBJ1-1	TGTGCCAGCAGTGGGACCAGGGGCGGGACTGAAGCTTTCTTT	CASSGTRGGTEAFF
TRBV4-3	NA	NA	TRBJ2-1	TGCGCCAGCAGCCAAGGAGAGGGCTGGACAGAAGATAATGAGCAGTTCTTC	CASSQGEGWTEDNEQFF
TRBV9	NA	NA	TRBJ2-1	TGTGCCAGCAGCGTAGAGCCTGCTAGCTCCTACAATGAGCAGTTCTTC	CASSVEPASSYNEQFF
TRBV2	NA	once	TRBJ2-5	TGTGCCAGCATCCCCGACTCGGAAGAGACCCAGTACTTC	CASIPDSEETQYF
TRBV20-1	NA	NA	TRBJ1-1	TGCAGTGCTAGGCAGGGCACTGAAGCTTTCTTT	CSARQGTEAFF
TRBV19	TRBD1	once	TRBJ1-6	TGTGCCAGTAGTGACGGGACAGGCAATTCACCCCTCCACTTT	CASSDGTGNSPLHF
TRBV2	TRBD2	NA	TRBJ2-1	TGTGCCAGCAGTGACCCTGTAGTAGCGGGAGCGGGTGAGCAGTTCTTC	CASSDPVVAGAGEQFF
TRBV20-1	NA	few	TRBJ2-7	TGCAGTGCTAGTACTAATTCCTACGAGCAGTACTTC	CSASTNSYEQYF
TRBV20-1	NA	once	TRBJ1-5	TGCAGTGCTAGTGGTGAGGGAAATCAGCCCCAGCATTTT	CSASGEGNQPQHF
TRBV7-9	NA	NA	TRBJ1-1	TGTGCCAGCAGCTTAGGCGAGCAGGGCTTGCTGACTGAAGCTTTCTTT	CASSLGEQGLLTEAFF
TRBV7-7	NA	NA	TRBJ2-2	TGTGCCATACGACCGGGACCTGCGGGCACCGGGGAGCTGTTTTTT	CAIRPGPAGTGELFF
TRBV6-1	TRBD1	NA	TRBJ2-3	TGTGCCAGCAGTGAACGACAGGGGAGCACAGATACGCAGTATTTT	CASSERQGSTDTQYF
TRBV6-2/TRBV6-3	NA	NA	TRBJ2-7	TGTGCCAGCAGTTGGACAGTCTCCTACGAGCAGTACTTC	CASSWTVSYEQYF
TRBV7-3	NA	NA	TRBJ1-5	TGTGCCAGCAGCTTAATGGATTGGGCCTACAATCAGCCCCAGCATTTT	CASSLMDWAYNQPQHF
TRBV10-3	NA	few	TRBJ1-1	TGTGCCATCAGTGAGTCGGGGAAGGGAGCTGAAGCTTTCTTT	CAISESGKGAEAFF
TRBV29-1	NA	NA	TRBJ2-1	TGCAGCGTTGTAACAACCCCTCGTGAGCAGTTCTTC	CSVVTTPREQFF
TRBV12-3/TRBV12-4	NA	NA	TRBJ1-1	TGTGCCACCACGGGGTTGCTGAACACTGAAGCTTTCTTT	CATTGLLNTEAFF
TRBV7-2	NA	NA	TRBJ2-7	TGTGCCAGCAGCTTAGAACAGGGAGTTTCCTCCTACGAGCAGTACTTC	CASSLEQGVSSYEQYF